This T cell receptor (beta chain) originates from a study of shared clonotypes between healthy human individuals. The sorted-subset replicate PCRs were given about 210 ng DNA, which is tens of thousands of T cell genomes. Produced via immunoSEQ multiplex PCR; TCRdb's table is partial and in-frame only. This sample has around 2,000,000 clones; 85% to 95% occur once, and the top ten carry about 1.1%. Study results and caveats: Collection of samples was limited to blood; tissue repertoires likely differ. Depth was large, yet rarefaction showed that sorted-subset sequencing was incomplete. An anticipated effect of sequencing depth on clonotype sharing among donors was recognized.

Positive CCR7 selection of CD45RO-negative cells yielded the naive CD8 cells, and terminally differentiated effector memory CD45RA+ cells were excluded. Notes on this clone: What it binds is not known.

This sequence originates from a man between 18 and 29 years old in good health. The sequenced sample consisted of naive CD8+ T cells sorted from blood.

The CDR3 region is CASSVFPGVLGSNNDDGYTF. CDR3 DNA: TGTGCCAGCAGCGTATTCCCAGGGGTATTGGGCAGCAATAACGACGATGGCTACACCTTC. V gene TRBV9 combines with J gene TRBJ1-2; D may be TRBD1 (6 bases). The germline V gene encodes CDR1 SGDLS and CDR2 YYNGEE. Trimming cost V 1 base and J 6 bases, with 31 bases left between them. This CDR3 has 20 amino acids.